These 24 T cell receptor beta chains originate from one sample sequenced in a study of PD-1 blockade in classical Hodgkin lymphoma. Every patient experienced relapse after autologous stem cell transplantation, and brentuximab vedotin exposure varied. The data were produced by immunoSEQ multiplex PCR, yet TCRdb's version contains in-frame clones alone and is incomplete. This table holds some 30,000 clones, around 67% found once. Sample: peripheral blood mononuclear cells (PBMCs), taken before the second cycle of nivolumab. The receptors derive from a human donor with classical Hodgkin lymphoma.

This rearrangement joins TRBV2 to TRBJ1-4; D not resolved. Trimming stripped 3 bases from V and 10 bases from J, with 15 bases between. CDR1 is SNHLY, CDR2 FYNNEI, per germline. The CDR3 loop spans 14 amino acids. The CDR3 sequence: CASSEVGREGKLFF. Here the CDR3 DNA reads TGTGCCAGCAGTGAGGTCGGGAGGGAGGGAAAACTGTTTTTT.

The rearrangement uses TRBV4-3 and TRBJ2-3, with TRBD2 matching over 13 bases. The CDR3 spans 18 residues. The germline gives CDR1 LGHNA, CDR2 YSLEER. V lost 5 bases and J lost 0; bases outside the gene matches: 8. CDR3 in amino acids: CASSSGTSGVLSTDTQYF. In DNA, the CDR3 is TGCGCCAGCAGCTCCGGGACTAGCGGGGTCCTGAGCACAGATACGCAGTATTTT.

This chain uses TRBV6-6 with TRBJ1-1; possibly TRBD1 for D (5 bases). CDR1 and CDR2 from the germline V gene are MNHNY and SVGAGI (reference sequence). CDR3 length: 15 amino acids. With 5 bases removed from V and 8 bases from J, the gap between germline ends came to 21 bases. The CDR3, as DNA: TGTGCCAGCAGTGGACACTCAATATTTACACTAGAAGCTTTCTTT. Translating it yields CASSGHSIFTLEAFF.

The chain carries TRBV5-1 and TRBJ2-1; 14 nucleotides agree with TRBD2. V trimming: 6 bases; J trimming: 6 bases; junction bases outside the gene matches: 2. Germline V gene data show CDR1 as SGHRS and CDR2 as YFSETQ. CDR3 length: 14 residues. CDR3 sequence: CASKGLAGANEQFF. CDR3 bases: TGCGCCAGCAAGGGACTAGCGGGGGCCAATGAGCAGTTCTTC.

Only one count was recorded for this clone. A far larger clone is only one base removed, so a read error is likely. Other DNA sequences in the same sample also yield this CDR3. The rearrangement joins TRBV27 to TRBJ1-1; 7 bases map to TRBD1. The CDR3 has 13 amino acids. V gave up 5 bases and J gave up 4 bases; unmatched junction bases: 4. Germline V gene sequence: CDR1 MNHEY, CDR2 SMNVEV (reference sequence). CDR3 sequence (DNA): TGTGCCAGCAGTCCAGGGGGGGTCACTGAAGCTTTCTTT. Its translation is CASSPGGVTEAFF.

Remarks on this clone: This sample also contains other DNA sequences that code for the same CDR3. The chain links TRBV4-1 to TRBJ2-2; D gene uncertain. Per the germline V gene, CDR1 is MGHRA and CDR2 is YSYEKL. The length of the CDR3 is 14 residues. Trimming removed 1 base from V and 5 bases from J, with 8 bases in between. The CDR3, as DNA: TGCGCCAGCAGCCAAGTAACAGCAACCGGGGAGCTGTTTTTT. Translation: CASSQVTATGELFF.

The chain has TRBV4-3 and TRBJ1-3, with 7 nucleotides matching TRBD1. Germline V CDR1 and CDR2: LGHNA, YSLEER. CDR3 length equals 16 residues. V shed 4 bases and J 1 base; nucleotides not matched to a gene: 7. The CDR3 DNA reads TGCGCCAGCAGCCCAAGGGCAGGGGGATCTGGAAACACCATATATTTT. It is translated as CASSPRAGGSGNTIYF.

The chain is built from TRBV6-1 and TRBJ1-3; D gene ambiguous. Deletions cut 5 bases from V and 8 bases from J, with 13 bases between. Germline V lookup: CDR1 MNHNS, CDR2 SASEGT. CDR3 length: 13 amino acids. The CDR3 DNA reads as TGTGCCAGCAGTATGGAATCTTCGGACACCATATATTTT. Translating gives CASSMESSDTIYF.

CDR3 coding DNA: TGCGCCAGCAGTCAACCGGGGGGGCGAGAGACCCAGTACTTC. It translates to CASSQPGGRETQYF. This sequence joins TRBV10-2 and TRBJ2-5, with 8 bases lining up with TRBD2. The CDR3 length is 14 residues. Looked up from germline, CDR1 is WSHSY and CDR2 is SAAADI. With V trimmed by 5 bases and J by 4 bases, 6 bases remained unmatched.

The chain joins TRBV25-1 to TRBJ1-6, with D possibly TRBD1 on 6 matching bases. The germline CDR1 and CDR2 sequences are MGHDK and SYGVNS. There are 15 residues in the CDR3. V was shortened by 1 base and J by 9 bases, with 13 bases between the two germline ends. CDR3 coding DNA: TGTGCCAGCAGTGAATTTTCGACAGGCGGTTCACCCCTCCACTTT. This sequence encodes CASSEFSTGGSPLHF.

The V gene is TRBV11-2, the J gene TRBJ2-2; maybe TRBD2 (6 bases). The CDR3 sequence is 15 residues long. Germline CDR1 SGHAT, CDR2 FQNNGV. V was trimmed by 5 bases and J by 1 base, leaving 11 bases between them. In DNA form, the CDR3 reads TGTGCCAGCAGCCGGGCGGGGATGAACACCGGGGAGCTGTTTTTT. Translating gives CASSRAGMNTGELFF.

This chain links TRBV30 with TRBJ1-1; D uncertain. The CDR3 length is 11 residues. V lost 2 bases and J lost 5, with 6 bases in between. Germline V gene lookup returns CDR1 GTSNPN and CDR2 SVGIG (reference sequence). This chain's CDR3 is CAWSRQTEAFF. The CDR3 nucleotides read TGTGCCTGGAGTCGACAAACTGAAGCTTTCTTT.

The J gene is TRBJ1-2, the V gene TRBV28, with a tentative D call TRBD1 (5 bases). In germline, CDR1 is MDHEN, CDR2 SYDVKM. V lost 6 bases, J lost 5 bases, and 22 bases lay in between. This CDR3 spans 16 amino acids. In DNA form, the CDR3 reads TGTGCCAGCAGCCAAAGGGGAGCAGCCTCTTTATATGGCTACACCTTC. It translates to CASSQRGAASLYGYTF.

The chain joins TRBV6-9 to TRBJ1-1, with a weak D call TRBD1 (5 bases). Germline CDR1 and CDR2: MNHGY and SVAAGI. This CDR3 spans 14 amino acids. Trimming stripped 3 bases from V and 6 bases from J, with 14 bases between. The DNA for the CDR3 is TGTGCCAGCAGTTACTGGGGGGAAAAAGCTGAAGCTTTCTTT. This gives the protein CASSYWGEKAEAFF.

V usage is TRBV5-4 and J usage is TRBJ1-4; D possibly corresponds to TRBD1 (6 bases). The CDR3 runs 16 residues. The ends were cut back, 4 bases at V and 4 bases at J, with 17 bases in the middle. The germline V gene has CDR1 SGHNT and CDR2 YYREEE (reference sequence). The CDR3 DNA is TGTGCCAGCAGCCCCTATCCTGACAGGATTAATGAAAAACTGTTTTTT. Residues: CASSPYPDRINEKLFF.

This clone was seen only a few times. The V and J genes are TRBV5-5 and TRBJ1-4; D is perhaps TRBD1 (5 bases). The V gene lost 0 bases and the J gene lost 10 bases, with 10 bases spanning the gap. CDR1 and CDR2 (germline): SGHKS, YYEKEE (reference sequence). The CDR3 covers 13 residues. Here the CDR3 DNA reads TGTGCCAGCAGCTTGGCGGGGCCCGGAAAACTGTTTTTT. As protein: CASSLAGPGKLFF.

V usage is TRBV2 and J usage is TRBJ2-3, with D hard to call. Germline-derived CDR1 and CDR2 are SNHLY and FYNNEI. The V and J ends lost 5 bases and 2 bases respectively, with 5 bases between them. The CDR3 covers 12 residues. As DNA, the CDR3 is TGTGCCAGCAGTAGAATCACAGATACGCAGTATTTT. Protein: CASSRITDTQYF. The whole variable domain, remainder taken from reference TRBV2 and TRBJ2-3, is EPEVTQTPSHQVTQMGQEVILRCVPISNHLYFYWYRQILGQKVEFLVSFYNNEISEKSEIFDDQFSVERPDGSNFTLKIRSTKLEDSAMYFCASSRITDTQYFGPGTRLTVL.

The chain uses TRBV29-1 and TRBJ1-1; TRBD1 is a possible D gene (5 bases). The length of the CDR3 is 14 residues. Germline assignment: CDR1 SQVTM and CDR2 ANQGSEA. Trimming pared 6 bases from V and 6 bases from J, leaving 20 bases between. The CDR3 nucleotides read TGCAGCGTAACGGGTGGGGGGTGGTGGCCTGAAGCTTTCTTT. The encoded protein is CSVTGGGWWPEAFF.

V and J are TRBV30 and TRBJ1-4; TRBD1 agrees at 8 bases. The CDR3 extends over 12 amino acids. Germline lookup yields CDR1 GTSNPN and CDR2 SVGIG (reference sequence). The V segment lost 3 bases and the J segment 11 bases; nucleotides outside the gene matches: 5. The CDR3 loop is CAWSRGQGKLFF. The CDR3 DNA reads TGTGCCTGGAGCAGGGGGCAGGGGAAACTGTTTTTT.

The V call is TRBV6-4, the J call TRBJ1-6; D gene ambiguous. Germline V gives CDR1 MRHNA, CDR2 SNTAGT. The CDR3 is 10 amino acids. V was pared by 3 bases and J by 14 bases, with 5 bases between. The CDR3 loop reads CASSEGTLHF. The CDR3 DNA reads TGTGCCAGCAGTGAGGGGACCCTCCACTTT.

This clone was seen a handful of times. The chain is built from TRBV2 and TRBJ2-3; D gene unclear. CDR3 length: 12 amino acids. Deletions cut 6 bases from V and 5 bases from J, with 9 bases between. Germline CDR1 and CDR2: SNHLY and FYNNEI. Here the CDR3 reads CASSYVEDTQYF. The CDR3 DNA sequence: TGTGCCAGCAGCTATGTGGAAGATACGCAGTATTTT.

This chain joins TRBV5-8 and TRBJ2-5, with 9 bases that match TRBD2. V shed 4 bases, J shed 4 bases, and the junction held 11 bases outside the gene matches. Looked up from germline, CDR1 is SGHTS and CDR2 is YDEGEE. The CDR3 totals 16 residues. The CDR3 protein is CASSQDIGAGGETQYF. The CDR3 nucleotides are TGTGCCAGCAGCCAAGATATTGGAGCGGGGGGAGAGACCCAGTACTTC.

The rearrangement links TRBV5-6 to TRBJ1-2; D remains unclear. Germline V CDR1 and CDR2: SGHDT, YYEEEE. This CDR3 contains 12 residues. Trimming pared 4 bases from V and 2 bases from J, leaving 6 bases between. This CDR3 reads CASSALNYGYTF. As DNA, the CDR3 is TGTGCCAGCAGCGCCCTAAACTATGGCTACACCTTC.

CDR3 loop: CATSGGWGLVGETQYF. The CDR3 DNA reads TGTGCCACTTCGGGGGGCTGGGGCCTCGTAGGAGAGACCCAGTACTTC. The rearrangement uses TRBV19 and TRBJ2-5, with D possibly matching TRBD2 (7 bases). The CDR3 is made up of 16 amino acids. The V gene lost 10 bases and the J gene lost 4 bases, with 25 bases spanning the gap. CDR1 and CDR2 (germline): LNHDA, SQIVND (reference sequence).